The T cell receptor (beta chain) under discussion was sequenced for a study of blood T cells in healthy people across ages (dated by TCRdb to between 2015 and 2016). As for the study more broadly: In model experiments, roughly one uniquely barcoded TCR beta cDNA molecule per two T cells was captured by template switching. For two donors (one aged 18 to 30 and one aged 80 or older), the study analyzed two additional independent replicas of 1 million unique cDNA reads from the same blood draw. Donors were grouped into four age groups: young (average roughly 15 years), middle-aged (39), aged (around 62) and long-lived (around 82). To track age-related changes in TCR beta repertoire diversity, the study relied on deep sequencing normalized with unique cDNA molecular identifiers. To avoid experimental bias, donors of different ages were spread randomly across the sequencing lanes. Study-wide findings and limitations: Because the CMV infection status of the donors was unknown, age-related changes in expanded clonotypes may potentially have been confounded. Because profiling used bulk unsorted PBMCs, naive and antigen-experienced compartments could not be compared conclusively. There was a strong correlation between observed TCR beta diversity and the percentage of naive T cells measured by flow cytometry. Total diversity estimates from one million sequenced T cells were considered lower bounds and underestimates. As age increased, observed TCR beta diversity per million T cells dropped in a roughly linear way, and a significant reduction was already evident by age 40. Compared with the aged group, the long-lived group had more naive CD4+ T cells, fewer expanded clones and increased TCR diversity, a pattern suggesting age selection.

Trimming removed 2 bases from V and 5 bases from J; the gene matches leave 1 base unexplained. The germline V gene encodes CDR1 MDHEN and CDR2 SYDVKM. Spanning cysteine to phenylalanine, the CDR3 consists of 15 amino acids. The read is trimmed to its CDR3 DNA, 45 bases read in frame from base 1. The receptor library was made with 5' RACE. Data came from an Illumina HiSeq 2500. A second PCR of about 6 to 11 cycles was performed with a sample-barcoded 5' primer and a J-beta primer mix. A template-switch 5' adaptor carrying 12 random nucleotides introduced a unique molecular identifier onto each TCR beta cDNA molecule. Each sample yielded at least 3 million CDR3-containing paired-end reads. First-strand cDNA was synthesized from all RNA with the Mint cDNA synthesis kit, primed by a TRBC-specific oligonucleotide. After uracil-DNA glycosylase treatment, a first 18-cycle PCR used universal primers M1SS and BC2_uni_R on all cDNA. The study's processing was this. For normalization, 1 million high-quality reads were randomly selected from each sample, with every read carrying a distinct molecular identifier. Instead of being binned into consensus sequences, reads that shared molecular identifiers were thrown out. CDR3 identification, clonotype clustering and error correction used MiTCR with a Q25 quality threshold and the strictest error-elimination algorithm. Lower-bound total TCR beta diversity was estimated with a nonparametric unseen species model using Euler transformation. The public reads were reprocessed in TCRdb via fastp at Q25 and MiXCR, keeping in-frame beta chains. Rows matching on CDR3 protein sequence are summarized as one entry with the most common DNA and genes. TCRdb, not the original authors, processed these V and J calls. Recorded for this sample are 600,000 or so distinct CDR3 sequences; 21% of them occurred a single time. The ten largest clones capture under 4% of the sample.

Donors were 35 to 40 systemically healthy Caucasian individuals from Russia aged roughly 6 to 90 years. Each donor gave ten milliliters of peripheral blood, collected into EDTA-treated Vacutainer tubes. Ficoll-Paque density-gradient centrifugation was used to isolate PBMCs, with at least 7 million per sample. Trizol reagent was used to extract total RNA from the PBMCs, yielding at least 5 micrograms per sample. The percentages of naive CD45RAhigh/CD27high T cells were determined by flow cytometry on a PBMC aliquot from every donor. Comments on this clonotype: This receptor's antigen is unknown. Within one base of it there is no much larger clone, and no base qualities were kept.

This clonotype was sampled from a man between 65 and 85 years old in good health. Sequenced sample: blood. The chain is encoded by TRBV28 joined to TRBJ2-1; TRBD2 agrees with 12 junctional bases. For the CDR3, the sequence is CASSLPSGRDNEQFF. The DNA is TGTGCCAGCAGTTTACCTAGCGGGAGGGACAATGAGCAGTTCTTC.